This TCR delta chain was identified during a study of Vδ1+ human thymocytes. Findings and caveats of the study: Thymic TRG and TRD repertoires appeared highly polyclonal, with Gaussian CDR3 length distributions. TRG sequences recurred across donors, whereas TRD sequences stayed essentially private. Thymic delta-chain repertoires held about 20% Vdelta2 sequences and few Vdelta3, despite high sort purity.

The template was reverse-transcribed extracted RNA. The CDR3 regions were amplified by multiplex PCR from V-gene primers to a constant-region primer. TCRdb re-analyzed the multiplex PCR reads via CATT. The profile covers fewer than 30,000 delta-chain clones, with roughly 6.7% appearing a single time and around 1% taken by the ten largest. Germline V gene sequence: CDR1 TSWWSYY, CDR2 QGS. The V and J ends lost 3 bases and 0 bases respectively, with 17 bases between them. The CDR3 runs 17 residues. Of note for this clone: Antigen specificity is unknown.

Sequencing was done on a sample of Vdelta1+ gamma-delta thymocytes from the thymus. Subset denoted: FACS-sorted CD3+ TCRalphabeta- TCRVdelta1+ TCRVdelta2- thymocytes. The J gene is TRDJ1, the V gene TRDV1, with a possible D match to TRDD2 (6 bases). The sequence was collected from a girl under three years old who had congenital heart surgery. CDR3 in DNA: TGTGCTCTTGGGGAGGGGCCTTCCCTTATGTACACCGATAAACTCATCTTT. This encodes CALGEGPSLMYTDKLIF.